The entry below gives a single T cell receptor (beta chain) sequence along with its context. V shed 6 bases and J 6 bases; nucleotides not matched to a gene: 7. Per the germline V gene, CDR1 is SGHNT and CDR2 is YENEEA. The CDR3 is 15 amino acids. Profiled with immunoSEQ multiplex PCR; TCRdb holds only in-frame clones, not every one. This table holds approximately 84,000 clones, about 83% found once. This sample was included in a study of blood T cell repertoires in COVID-19. Looking at the study overall: Acute and convalescent COVID-19 specimens originated in the United States, Italy and Spain.

The sequence derives from a woman older than 75 with acute or convalescent COVID-19. This sequence joins TRBV11-3 and TRBJ2-2; 10 nucleotides match TRBD2. Sequencing input: peripheral blood. CDR3: CASSSGTSEPGELFF. The CDR3 region has the DNA TGTGCCAGCAGTTCCGGGACTAGCGAGCCCGGGGAGCTGTTTTTT.